This T cell receptor (beta chain) is from a study of cytomegalovirus exposure and HLA in healthy donors. The PCR ran on 60 Vbeta and 13 Jbeta primers. TCRdb's copy holds only in-frame clones and misses some; the assay was immunoSEQ multiplex PCR. The sample holds 150,000 to 200,000 clones, approximately 88% seen once. Study observations and caveats: Later analysis suggested most CMV-associated TCR beta chains were HLA-restricted. It was reported that TCR beta sequences correctly inferred the HLA-A and HLA-B alleles for most subjects. Cytomegalovirus-associated TCR beta chains were listed, numbering roughly 150. Using a false discovery rate of 0.05, a later analysis showed that 16,951 TCR beta sequences were associated with HLA alleles.

CDR3 length equals 14 residues. CDR1 and CDR2 (germline): SGHRS, YFSETQ. V gave up 2 bases and J gave up 4 bases, with 9 bases separating them. Concerning this clone: Its target is not known.

This receptor was obtained from a woman aged 18-29 years in good health and CMV-seronegative. Sequencing was done on a sample of PBMCs. The V and J genes are TRBV5-1 and TRBJ2-2; D might be TRBD1 (5 bases). DNA of the CDR3: TGCGCCAGCAGCTTAGGTCAGGGCACCGGGGAGCTGTTTTTT. As protein: CASSLGQGTGELFF.